The text below deals with one TCR beta chain. TCRdb's table, derived via immunoSEQ multiplex PCR, lists solely in-frame clones and lacks some. The repertoire holds approximately 210,000 clones, almost 85% seen once, with 7.6% in the top ten. This entry belongs to a study of blood T cell repertoires in COVID-19. The V and J ends lost 3 bases and 6 bases, in that order; junction bases with no gene match: 4. Germline V CDR1 and CDR2: DFQATT, SNEGSKA (reference sequence). The CDR3 loop spans 13 amino acids. The sample was peripheral blood. The V call is TRBV20-1, the J call TRBJ1-2; 10 nucleotides align to TRBD1. This TCR was sampled from a woman in her fifties or sixties with active or convalescent COVID-19. The CDR3 coding sequence is TGCAGTGCTAGTGGACAGGGGGGAAATGGCTACACCTTC. This codes for CSASGQGGNGYTF.